This T cell receptor beta chain was identified in a study of patients and donors after allogeneic stem cell transplantation. In this sample, this clonotype turned up many times. TCRdb re-called the RT-PCR reads with MiXCR, one entry per CDR3 protein. The sample contains about 210,000 distinct CDR3 sequences, around 40% of which appear only once. The ends were cut back, 4 bases at V and 10 bases at J, with 5 bases in the middle. The CDR3 extends over 10 amino acids. The V gene's germline CDR1 is SQVTM and CDR2 ANQGSEA. The TCR sequence derives from a human donor who was either an allogeneic HSCT recipient or a stem cell or donor lymphocyte infusion donor (not recorded which). It is not recorded whose cells these are; they may come from a transplant donor. Sequencing used blood, either unsorted or a sorted T cell fraction (not recorded which). This chain uses TRBV29-1 with TRBJ1-6, with D unclear. The CDR3 region has the DNA TGCAGCGTTGCGGCGTCACCCCTCCACTTT. It yields the protein CSVAASPLHF.